The sequence of this T cell receptor (beta chain) was determined in a study of cytomegalovirus exposure and HLA in healthy donors. In regard to this clone: The antigen remains unidentified.

It was with 60 Vbeta and 13 Jbeta primers that the PCR ran. Authors' methods: In a later analysis, of roughly 73 million unique beta chains, some 10 million appeared in at least two donors. TCRdb keeps only in-frame clones here, not all; method: immunoSEQ multiplex PCR. V and J calls and clone size are copied from that table; D and trimming were computed from the DNA. The data show around 40,000 clones, approximately 74% seen once. Germline CDR1 MNHNS, CDR2 SASEGT. The CDR3 is 20 residues long. The ends lost 4 bases at V and 4 bases at J; junction bases unmatched: 19. Study results and caveats: Most CMV-associated TCR beta chains appeared HLA-restricted in a later analysis. Later analysis identified a missense DCLRE1C variant that was linked to TCR beta V- and J-gene trimming. HLA alleles showed associations with some 17,000 TCR beta sequences in a later analysis, at a 0.05 false discovery rate.

The rearrangement joins TRBV6-1 to TRBJ1-2, with 12 positions matching TRBD1. Source material: PBMCs. The clonotype was recovered from a man between 25 and 39 years old in good health and CMV-seronegative. CDR3 amino acids: CASSVSIIRDRGLNTYGYTF. The DNA of the CDR3 is TGTGCCAGCAGTGTTTCCATCATCCGGGACAGGGGGCTTAATACCTATGGCTACACCTTC.